These T cell receptor beta chains were read from a single sample in a study of cytomegalovirus exposure and HLA in healthy donors. Repertoires were generated with immunoSEQ multiplex PCR, while TCRdb's copy carries only in-frame clones and drops some. This table lists about 74,000 clones. The specimen sequenced was PBMCs. These TCRs come from a female donor in good health and CMV-seropositive. Both conserved end residues are part of each CDR3.

j_call	v_call	cdr3_aa
TRBJ2-7	TRBV27	CASSPGLTYEQYF
TRBJ2-7	TRBV9	CASSTGTGIYEQYF
TRBJ1-1	TRBV5-6	CASSRSTEAFF
TRBJ1-5	TRBV7-8	CASSLGTVYSNQPQHF
TRBJ1-1	TRBV7-2	CASSLGSGTGTQAFF
TRBJ2-5	TRBV27	CASGGGPKGQYF
TRBJ2-2	TRBV29-1	CSAGLAGATGELFF
TRBJ2-1	TRBV9	CASSRVEGREQFF
TRBJ2-3	TRBV6-1	CASSTGTPRHSTQYF
TRBJ2-7	TRBV28	CASSLSTSGLAGEQYF
TRBJ1-6	TRBV6-5	CASSRAGQGYSPLHF
TRBJ2-5	TRBV11-2	CASSSGLAVSETQYF
TRBJ2-1	TRBV18	CASSLTSSGQGNNEQFF
TRBJ1-5	TRBV10-1	CASSPGTEDQPQHF
TRBJ1-6	TRBV11-2	CASSQDRGLNSPLHF
TRBJ2-7	TRBV28	CASSFTRVTYEQYF
TRBJ2-3	TRBV27	CASTGWEGDTQYF
TRBJ1-2	TRBV4-1	CASSLGTGIGYTF
TRBJ2-2	TRBV15	CATSRGLAGHSGELFF
TRBJ2-7	TRBV2	CASSDRQSYEQYF
TRBJ2-1	TRBV28	CASRGKSGSRNEQFF
TRBJ2-5	TRBV27	CASSLSTDQKTQYF
TRBJ1-3	TRBV7-2	CASSVGQASSGNTIYF
TRBJ1-5	TRBV28	CASSLYGRGGLHF
TRBJ2-5	TRBV5-8	CASSLAVSGEGETQYF
TRBJ2-1	TRBV7-9	CASSFTSGRNNEQFF
TRBJ2-3	TRBV7-2	CASSEMGLAGGDTQYF
TRBJ1-2	TRBV29-1	CSVESGTESNYGYTF
TRBJ2-7	TRBV6-5	CASTKPGAYEQYF
TRBJ2-1	TRBV5-5	CASSYLAGAYNEQFF
TRBJ2-5	TRBV5-1	CASSLGGTKGETQYF
TRBJ2-5	TRBV6-4	CASSDRKKGQGDVKKTQYF